The entry below gives a single T cell receptor beta chain sequence along with its context. The data were obtained in a study of control samples from healthy donors and cancer patients. The data were produced by immunoSEQ multiplex PCR, yet TCRdb's version contains in-frame clones alone and is incomplete. The repertoire has tens of thousands of clones, roughly 90% of them found once; the top ten carry approximately 3.8%. Per the germline V gene, CDR1 is MNHEY and CDR2 is SMNVEV (reference sequence). V trimming: 2 bases; J trimming: 9 bases; junction bases outside the gene matches: 9. The CDR3 has 14 amino acids.

The chain employs TRBV27 and TRBJ2-7, with 8 nucleotides matching TRBD1. The clonotype comes from a man aged 50-59 years in good health. Sequencing was done on a sample of blood. CDR3 in DNA: TGTGCCAGCAGTTTACAGGGGGCCCCCGGCGGGCAGTACTTC. It translates to CASSLQGAPGGQYF.